Below, one T cell receptor beta chain is given with its context. This sample was taken from a study of T-cell reconstitution after alpha-beta-depleted transplantation in children. Preparation of the TCRbeta library was carried out with unique molecular identifiers. MiXCR, applied by TCRdb to the PCR reads, yields one record per CDR3 protein. The sample shows 350,000 to 500,000 distinct CDR3 sequences, approximately 41% of them seen only once. Sequencing used PBMCs, obtained before TCRalphabeta/CD19-depleted stem cell transplant. This clonotype was sampled from a girl aged 2 to 9 with aplastic anemia, due to receive a stem cell transplant.

The CDR3 reads CSARQGAGGQPQHF. The DNA of the CDR3 is TGCAGTGCCCGACAGGGAGCGGGAGGACAGCCCCAGCATTTT. The chain recombines TRBV20-1 with TRBJ1-5; 7 bases match TRBD1. Per germline, CDR1 DFQATT and CDR2 SNEGSKA (reference sequence). The CDR3 runs 14 residues. V lost 6 bases to trimming and J lost 7 bases; unmatched junction nucleotides: 12.